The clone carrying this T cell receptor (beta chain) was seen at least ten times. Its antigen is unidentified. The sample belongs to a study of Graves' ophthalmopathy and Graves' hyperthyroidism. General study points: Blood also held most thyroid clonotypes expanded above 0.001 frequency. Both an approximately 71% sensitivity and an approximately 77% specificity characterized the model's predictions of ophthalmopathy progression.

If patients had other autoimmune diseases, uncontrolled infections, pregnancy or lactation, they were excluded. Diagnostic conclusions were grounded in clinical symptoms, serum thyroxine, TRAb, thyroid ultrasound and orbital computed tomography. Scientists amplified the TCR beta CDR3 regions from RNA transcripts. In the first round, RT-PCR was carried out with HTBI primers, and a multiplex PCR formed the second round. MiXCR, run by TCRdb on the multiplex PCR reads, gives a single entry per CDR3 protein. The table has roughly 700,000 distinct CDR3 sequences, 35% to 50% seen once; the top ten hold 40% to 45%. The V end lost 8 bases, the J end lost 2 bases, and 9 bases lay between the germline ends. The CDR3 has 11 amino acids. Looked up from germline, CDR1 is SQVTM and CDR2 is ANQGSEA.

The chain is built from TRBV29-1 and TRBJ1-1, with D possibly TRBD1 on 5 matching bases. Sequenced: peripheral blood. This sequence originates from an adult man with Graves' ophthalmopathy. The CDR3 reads CSLGGNTEAFF. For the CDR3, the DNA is TGCAGCCTGGGGGGTAACACTGAAGCTTTCTTT.